This T cell receptor beta chain was sequenced for a study of cytomegalovirus exposure and HLA in healthy donors. Study-level findings and limits: A later analysis linked a missense DCLRE1C variant to TCR beta V- and J-gene trimming.

The PCR employed 60 Vbeta primers together with 13 Jbeta primers. This table comes from immunoSEQ multiplex PCR, and its TCRdb copy is limited to in-frame clones, with some not included. With 100,000 to 150,000 clones in the sample, the ten largest clones hold 2.5% to 3%. Of note for this clone: What it recognizes is unknown.

The CDR3 has 13 amino acids. Germline loops: CDR1 MNHNS, CDR2 SASEGT. Trimming removed 3 bases from V and 0 bases from J, with 6 bases in between. The sequencing sample was made of PBMCs. This chain joins TRBV6-1 and TRBJ2-7; D unresolved. The receptor comes from a man aged 25 to 40 in good health and CMV-seronegative. DNA for the CDR3: TGTGCCAGCAGTGACTGGAGCTCCTACGAGCAGTACTTC. Protein: CASSDWSSYEQYF.